The clone carrying this TCR beta chain was seen a few times. The V gene's germline CDR1 is SGHNT and CDR2 YYREEE (reference sequence). CDR3 length: 20 residues. V was clipped by 3 bases and J by 6 bases; unmatched bases: 19. These data originate in a study of PD-L1 blockade in urothelial cancer. Study as a whole: The patients had undergone anywhere from 0 to 3 prior chemotherapy regimens.

Profiling relied on immunoSEQ multiplex PCR, and the TCRdb table lists in-frame clones only, not all of them. The sample shows more than 15,000 clones, 75% to 90% of them seen only once. Time point reported: pretreatment peripheral blood. Per-patient samples, pretreatment and on-treatment, numbered 1 to 8. The receptor was derived from a man aged 65 to 85 with urothelial cancer. This chain connects TRBV5-4 to TRBJ1-6; 9 nucleotides line up with TRBD1. Here the sequenced sample was PBMCs, taken around atezolizumab (anti-PD-L1) treatment. This chain's CDR3 is CASSSVYRGLISFPNSPLHF. The CDR3, as DNA: TGTGCCAGCAGCTCGGTCTACAGGGGGCTGATCTCCTTCCCTAATTCACCCCTCCACTTT.